The source of this T cell receptor (beta chain) is a study of control samples from healthy donors and cancer patients. The table came from immunoSEQ multiplex PCR; TCRdb's copy has only in-frame clones and leaves some out. The repertoire includes tens of thousands of clones, 84% of them detected once, and approximately 15% sits in the top ten. The ends were cut back, 3 bases at V and 6 bases at J, with 11 bases in the middle. The CDR3 covers 13 residues. Sequencing was performed on blood. J is TRBJ1-2 and V is TRBV12-3 or TRBV12-4; no definite D call. The TCR originated in a man aged 50 to 59 in good health. The CDR3 coding sequence is TGTGCCAGCAGTTTTTCGGCGGGGAATGGCTACACCTTC. Translation: CASSFSAGNGYTF.